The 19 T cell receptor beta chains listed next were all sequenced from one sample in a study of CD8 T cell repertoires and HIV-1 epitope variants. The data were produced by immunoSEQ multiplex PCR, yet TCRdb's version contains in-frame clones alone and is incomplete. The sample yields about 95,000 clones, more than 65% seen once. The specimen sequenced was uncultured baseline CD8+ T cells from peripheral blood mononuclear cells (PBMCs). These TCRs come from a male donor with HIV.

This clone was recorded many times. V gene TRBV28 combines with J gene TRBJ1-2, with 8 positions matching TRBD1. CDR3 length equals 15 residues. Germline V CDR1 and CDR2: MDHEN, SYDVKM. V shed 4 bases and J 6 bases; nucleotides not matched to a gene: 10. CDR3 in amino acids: CASSSGQVGFDGYTF. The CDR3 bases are TGTGCCAGCAGTTCGGGACAGGTGGGTTTTGATGGCTACACCTTC.

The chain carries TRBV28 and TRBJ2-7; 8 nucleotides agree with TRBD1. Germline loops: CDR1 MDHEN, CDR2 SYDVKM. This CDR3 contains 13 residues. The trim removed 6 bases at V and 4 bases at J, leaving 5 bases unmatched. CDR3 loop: CASRYDRGYEQYF. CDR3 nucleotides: TGTGCCAGCAGATACGACAGGGGTTACGAGCAGTACTTC.

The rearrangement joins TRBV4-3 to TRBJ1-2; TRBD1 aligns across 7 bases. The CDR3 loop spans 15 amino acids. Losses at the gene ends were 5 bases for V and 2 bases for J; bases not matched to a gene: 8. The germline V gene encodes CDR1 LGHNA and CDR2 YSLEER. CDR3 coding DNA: TGCGCCAGCAGCATAGGAGACAGGGCGAACTATGGCTACACCTTC. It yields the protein CASSIGDRANYGYTF.

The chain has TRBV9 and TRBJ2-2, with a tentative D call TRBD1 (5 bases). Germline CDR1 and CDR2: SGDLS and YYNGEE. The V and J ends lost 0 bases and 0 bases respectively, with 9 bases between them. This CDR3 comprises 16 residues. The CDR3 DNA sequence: TGTGCCAGCAGCGTAGTAAGCAGGGCGAACACCGGGGAGCTGTTTTTT. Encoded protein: CASSVVSRANTGELFF.

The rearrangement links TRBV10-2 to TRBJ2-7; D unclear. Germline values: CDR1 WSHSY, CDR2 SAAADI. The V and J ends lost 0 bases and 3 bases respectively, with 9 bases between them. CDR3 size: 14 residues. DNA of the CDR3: TGCGCCAGCAGTGAGTCAGGCAGGTTCTACGAGCAGTACTTC. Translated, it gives CASSESGRFYEQYF.

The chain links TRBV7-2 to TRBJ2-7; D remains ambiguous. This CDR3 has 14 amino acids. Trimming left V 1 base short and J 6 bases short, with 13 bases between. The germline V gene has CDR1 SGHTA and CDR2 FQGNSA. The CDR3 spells CASSLDRTLPEQYF. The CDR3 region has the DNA TGTGCCAGCAGCTTAGACCGTACTCTCCCCGAGCAGTACTTC.

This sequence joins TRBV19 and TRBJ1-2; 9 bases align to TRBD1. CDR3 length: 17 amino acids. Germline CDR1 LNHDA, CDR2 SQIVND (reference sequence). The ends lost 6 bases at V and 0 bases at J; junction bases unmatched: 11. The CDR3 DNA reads TGTGCCAGTAGCGACAGGGGGACTCGTCTAGCTAACTATGGCTACACCTTC. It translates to CASSDRGTRLANYGYTF.

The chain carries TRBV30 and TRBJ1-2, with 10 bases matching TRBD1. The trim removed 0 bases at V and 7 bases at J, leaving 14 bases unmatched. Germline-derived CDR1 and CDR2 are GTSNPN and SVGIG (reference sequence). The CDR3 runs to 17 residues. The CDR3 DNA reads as TGTGCCTGGAGTGTGGGCCCCGTCGGGACAGGGGTATCTGGCTACACCTTC. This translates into CAWSVGPVGTGVSGYTF.

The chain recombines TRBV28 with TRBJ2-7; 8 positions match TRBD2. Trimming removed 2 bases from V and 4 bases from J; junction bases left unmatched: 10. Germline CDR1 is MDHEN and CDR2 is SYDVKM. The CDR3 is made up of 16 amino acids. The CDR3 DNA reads TGTGCCAGCAGTTTACCCGGAAGCGGGAGTATTTACGAGCAGTACTTC. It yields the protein CASSLPGSGSIYEQYF. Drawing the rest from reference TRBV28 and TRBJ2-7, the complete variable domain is DVKVTQSSRYLVKRTGEKVFLECVQDMDHENMFWYRQDPGLGLRLIYFSYDVKMKEKGDIPEGYSVSREKKERFSLILESASTNQTSMYLCASSLPGSGSIYEQYFGPGTRLTVT.

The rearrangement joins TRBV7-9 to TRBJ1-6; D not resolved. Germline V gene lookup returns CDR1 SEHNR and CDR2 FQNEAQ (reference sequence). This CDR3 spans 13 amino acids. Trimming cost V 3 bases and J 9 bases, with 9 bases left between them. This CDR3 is CASSFLSRSPLHF. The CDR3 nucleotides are TGTGCCAGCAGCTTTCTATCCCGTTCACCCCTCCACTTT. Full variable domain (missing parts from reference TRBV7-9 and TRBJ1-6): DTGVSQNPRHKITKRGQNVTFRCDPISEHNRLYWYRQTLGQGPEFLTYFQNEAQLEKSRLLSDRFSAERPKGSFSTLEIQRTEQGDSAMYLCASSFLSRSPLHFGNGTRLTVT.

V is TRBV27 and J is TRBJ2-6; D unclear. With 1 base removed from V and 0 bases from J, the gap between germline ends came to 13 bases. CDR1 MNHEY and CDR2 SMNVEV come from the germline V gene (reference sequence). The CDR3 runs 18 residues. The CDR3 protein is CASSLLPGVGSGANVLTF. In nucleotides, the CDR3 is TGTGCCAGCAGTTTATTACCAGGAGTGGGCTCTGGGGCCAACGTCCTGACTTTC.

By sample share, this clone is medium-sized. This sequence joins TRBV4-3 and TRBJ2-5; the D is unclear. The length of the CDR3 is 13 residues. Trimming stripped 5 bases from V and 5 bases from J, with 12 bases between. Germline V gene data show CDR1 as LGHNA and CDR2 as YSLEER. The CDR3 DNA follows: TGCGCCAGCAGCTCCCTTCTCACGGAGACCCAGTACTTC. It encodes CASSSLLTETQYF.

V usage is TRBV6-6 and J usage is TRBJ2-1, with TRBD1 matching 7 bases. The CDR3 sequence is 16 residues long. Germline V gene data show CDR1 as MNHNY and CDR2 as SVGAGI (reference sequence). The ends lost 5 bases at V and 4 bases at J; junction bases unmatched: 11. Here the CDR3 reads CASSVGARGTYNEQFF. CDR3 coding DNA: TGTGCCAGCAGTGTCGGGGCCAGGGGGACATACAATGAGCAGTTCTTC.

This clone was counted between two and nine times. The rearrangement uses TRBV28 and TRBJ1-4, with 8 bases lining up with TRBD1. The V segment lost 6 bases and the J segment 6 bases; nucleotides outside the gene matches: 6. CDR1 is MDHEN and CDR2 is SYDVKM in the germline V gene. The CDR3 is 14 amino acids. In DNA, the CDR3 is TGTGCCAGCAGACGGTCAGGGGGCGATGAAAAACTGTTTTTT. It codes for CASRRSGGDEKLFF.

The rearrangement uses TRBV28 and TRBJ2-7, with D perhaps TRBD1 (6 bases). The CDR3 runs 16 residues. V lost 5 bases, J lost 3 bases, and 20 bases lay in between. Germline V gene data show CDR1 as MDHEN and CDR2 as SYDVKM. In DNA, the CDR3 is TGTGCCAGCAGTCCTTACACAGGGTCGGGCTTCTACGAGCAGTACTTC. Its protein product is CASSPYTGSGFYEQYF.

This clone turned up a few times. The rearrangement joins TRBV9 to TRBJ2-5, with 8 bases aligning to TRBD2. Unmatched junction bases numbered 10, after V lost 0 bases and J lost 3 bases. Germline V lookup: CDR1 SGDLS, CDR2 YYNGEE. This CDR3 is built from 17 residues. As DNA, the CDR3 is TGTGCCAGCAGCGTAGACCCCGCGGGACTAGAAAAAGAGACCCAGTACTTC. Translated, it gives CASSVDPAGLEKETQYF.

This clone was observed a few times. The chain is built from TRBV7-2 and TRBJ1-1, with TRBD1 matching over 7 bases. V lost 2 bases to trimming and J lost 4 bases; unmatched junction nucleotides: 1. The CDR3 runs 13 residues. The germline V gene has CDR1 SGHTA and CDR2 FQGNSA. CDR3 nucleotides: TGTGCCAGCAGCTTACGGACAGGCACTGAAGCTTTCTTT. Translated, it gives CASSLRTGTEAFF.

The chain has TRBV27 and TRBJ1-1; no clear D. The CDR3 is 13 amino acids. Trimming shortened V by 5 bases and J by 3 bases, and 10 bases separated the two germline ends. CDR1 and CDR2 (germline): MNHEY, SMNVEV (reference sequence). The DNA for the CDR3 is TGTGCCAGCAGTAGACCGACTGACACTGAAGCTTTCTTT. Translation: CASSRPTDTEAFF.

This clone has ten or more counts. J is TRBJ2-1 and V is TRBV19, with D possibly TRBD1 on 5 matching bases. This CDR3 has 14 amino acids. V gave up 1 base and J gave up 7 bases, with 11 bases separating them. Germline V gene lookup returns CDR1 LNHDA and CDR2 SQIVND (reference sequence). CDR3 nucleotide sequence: TGTGCCAGTAGTATAGTTCAGGGTGAAAATGAGCAGTTCTTC. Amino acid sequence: CASSIVQGENEQFF.